The rows below give T cell receptor beta chains drawn from one sample of a study of blood T cell repertoires in COVID-19. Measured with immunoSEQ multiplex PCR; TCRdb has only the in-frame clones, and not every one. Seen here are some 320,000 clones, around 85% observed once, and the top ten hold 1.5% to 2%. Sequenced sample: PBMCs or T cells enriched from blood (not recorded which). These receptors came from a woman in her 30s who had been exposed to COVID-19. CDR3s include the opening cysteine and the closing phenylalanine or tryptophan. The D gene is left open where the match is weak. Only part of the rows carry a size: once, few, many, or a class if the clone is expanded.

>TRBJ2-3|NA|TRBV2|TRBD2
TGTGCCAGCAGTGTAGAACGGGAGGGTACAGATACGCAGTATTTT
CASSVEREGTDTQYF
>TRBJ1-2|NA|TRBV9|NA
TGTGCCAGCAGCGTAGAACAGGGCGCGGGCTACACCTTC
CASSVEQGAGYTF
>TRBJ1-3|NA|TRBV5-5|TRBD1
TGTGCCAGCACCCCGGGACAGACCCGCTCTGGAAACACCATATATTTT
CASTPGQTRSGNTIYF
>TRBJ1-4|NA|TRBV5-4|NA
TGTGCCAGCAGCCCCGCAACTAATGAAAAACTGTTTTTT
CASSPATNEKLFF
>TRBJ1-1|NA|TRBV11-2|TRBD1
TGTGCCAGCAGCACTCGAGCAGGGGGCGGCTCTGAAGCTTTCTTT
CASSTRAGGGSEAFF
>TRBJ1-6|few|TRBV10-1|TRBD1
TGCGCCAGTGTTCCGGGACAGAGAAATTCACCCCTCCACTTT
CASVPGQRNSPLHF
>TRBJ2-3|NA|TRBV10-3|TRBD2
TGTGCCACCGCGACTAGCGGTAGCACAGATACGCAGTATTTT
CATATSGSTDTQYF
>TRBJ1-4|NA|TRBV5-1|NA
TGCGCCAGCAGCCCGGGGGACGGGAAGGAAAAACTGTTTTTT
CASSPGDGKEKLFF
>TRBJ1-6|NA|TRBV7-2|NA
TGTGCCAGCAGCTTAGCGTCGGGCAGGGGAAATTCACCCCTCCACTTT
CASSLASGRGNSPLHF
>TRBJ2-3|NA|TRBV2|TRBD1
TGTGCCAGCAGAAAACAGGGGAACACAGATACGCAGTATTTT
CASRKQGNTDTQYF
>TRBJ2-5|NA|TRBV28|TRBD1
TGTGCCAGCAGTTTTAATACCGGACAGGGGCCTGTGGAGACCCAGTACTTC
CASSFNTGQGPVETQYF
>TRBJ1-5|NA|TRBV5-1|TRBD1
TGCGCCAGCAGCGGAACAGGGGGTAACAATCAGCCCCAGCATTTT
CASSGTGGNNQPQHF
>TRBJ1-6|NA|TRBV7-2|NA
TGTGCCAGCAGCTCGACTGTCGGACAGTATAATTCACCCCTCCACTTT
CASSSTVGQYNSPLHF
>TRBJ1-5|few|TRBV3-1/TRBV3-2|NA
TGTGCCAGCAGCCAGGCGGGAGCTCAGCCCCAGCATTTT
CASSQAGAQPQHF
>TRBJ2-7|NA|TRBV2|NA
TGTGCCAGCAGTCCCGACAGTAATACCTACGAGCAGTACTTC
CASSPDSNTYEQYF
>TRBJ2-2|few|TRBV19|NA
TGTGCCAGTAGGGTAGTCAAGAACACCGGGGAGCTGTTTTTT
CASRVVKNTGELFF
>TRBJ1-2|NA|TRBV4-1|NA
TGCGCCAGCAGCCAAGCCTCCCAGGGCAGGGGAGATGGCTACACCTTC
CASSQASQGRGDGYTF
>TRBJ1-6|NA|TRBV7-9|NA
TGTGCCAGCAGCTTAATGGGGGCGGGGGCGAGTTCACCCCTCCACTTT
CASSLMGAGASSPLHF
>TRBJ1-2|NA|TRBV4-1|TRBD1
TGCGCCAGCAGCCCTCAGACAGGGGCTAACTATGGCTACACCTTC
CASSPQTGANYGYTF
>TRBJ1-2|NA|TRBV3-1/TRBV3-2|NA
TGTGCCAGCAGCCCAAGTGTCGACATTATCTATGGCTACACCTTC
CASSPSVDIIYGYTF
>TRBJ1-4|NA|TRBV30|NA
TGTGCCTGGAGTGTACTGTCAGGGGCAACTAATGAAAAACTGTTTTTT
CAWSVLSGATNEKLFF
>TRBJ1-3|once|TRBV19|TRBD1
TGTGCCAGTAGTCCGTTTCCTGGACAGGGCTCTGGAAACACCATATATTTT
CASSPFPGQGSGNTIYF
>TRBJ1-1|NA|TRBV18|NA
TGTGCCAGCTCCCAGGGGCGGAACACTGAAGCTTTCTTT
CASSQGRNTEAFF
>TRBJ2-3|NA|TRBV25-1|NA
TGTGCCAGCTTGGGGGGACGGGCTCACAACACAGATACGCAGTATTTT
CASLGGRAHNTDTQYF
>TRBJ2-1|NA|TRBV28|NA
TGTGCCAGCAGTTGGCCAGGGGGGAATAATGAGCAGTTCTTC
CASSWPGGNNEQFF
>TRBJ2-2|once|TRBV28|NA
TGTGCCAGCAGCTATAACAGGGCATGGAACACCGGGGAGCTGTTTTTT
CASSYNRAWNTGELFF
>TRBJ2-5|few|TRBV11-3|TRBD2
TGTGCCAGCAGCCTAGGACTAGCGGGAGAGGGAGAGACCCAGTACTTC
CASSLGLAGEGETQYF
>TRBJ1-5|NA|TRBV19|TRBD1
TGTGCCAGTAGTACCCGGACAGGGGGGTACAATCAGCCCCAGCATTTT
CASSTRTGGYNQPQHF
>TRBJ2-6|NA|TRBV30|NA
TGTGCCTGGAGTCTCAGTTTCTCTGGGGCCAACGTCCTGACTTTC
CAWSLSFSGANVLTF
>TRBJ2-7|NA|TRBV28|TRBD1
TGTGCCAGCGCCCTTCAACCGGGACAGGGTACCCACGAGCAGTACTTC
CASALQPGQGTHEQYF
>TRBJ2-2|NA|TRBV7-8|NA
TGTGCCAGCCTCGCAGGGCAGGCCGGGGAGCTGTTTTTT
CASLAGQAGELFF
>TRBJ2-1|NA|TRBV28|NA
TGTGCCAGCAGAATAAAAACAGGGTTCGAGTTCTTC
CASRIKTGFEFF
>TRBJ2-7|few|TRBV6-5|NA
TGTGCCAGCACGGGGGTGGACAACCCCTCCTACGAGCAGTACTTC
CASTGVDNPSYEQYF
>TRBJ1-1|NA|TRBV2|NA
TGTGCCAGCAGTGAAGCTATAACAGCAACTGAAGCTTTCTTT
CASSEAITATEAFF
>TRBJ1-5|NA|TRBV28|NA
TGTGCCAGCAGTTTACCGGGGATGGATCAGCCCCAGCATTTT
CASSLPGMDQPQHF
>TRBJ2-2|few|TRBV28|NA
TGTGCCAGCAGAGTTTGGTCAGAGGAGCTGTTTTTT
CASRVWSEELFF